This passage covers 3 T cell receptor beta chains from one sample sequenced in a study of blood T cell repertoires in COVID-19. The data were produced by immunoSEQ multiplex PCR, yet TCRdb's version contains in-frame clones alone and is incomplete. The data show about 160,000 clones, with approximately 90% seen just once and 3.9% held by the top ten. Sequences were obtained from peripheral blood. The receptor source for this set is an older woman who had recovered from COVID-19.

CDR3 residues: CASSFDRGPGRPQHF. The CDR3 DNA reads as TGTGCCAGCAGTTTTGACAGGGGTCCCGGGCGGCCCCAGCATTTT. J is TRBJ1-5 and V is TRBV7-2, with TRBD1 matching over 8 bases. V shed 6 bases, J shed 9 bases, and the junction held 13 bases outside the gene matches. Per the germline V gene, CDR1 is SGHTA and CDR2 is FQGNSA. This CDR3 comprises 15 residues. The full variable domain, completed using reference TRBV7-2 and TRBJ1-5, is GAGVSQSPSNKVTEKGKDVELRCDPISGHTALYWYRQSLGQGLEFLIYFQGNSAPDKSGLPSDRFSAERTGGSVSTLTIQRTQQEDSAVYLCASSFDRGPGRPQHFGDGTRLSIL.

The chain combines TRBV24-1 with TRBJ1-5; D is possibly TRBD1 (6 bases). The CDR3 contains 14 residues. Germline V gene data show CDR1 as KGHDR and CDR2 as SFDVKD. V was pared by 6 bases and J by 4 bases, with 12 bases between. The CDR3 loop reads CATSRAGANQPQHF. CDR3 in DNA: TGTGCCACCAGTCGAGCAGGGGCGAATCAGCCCCAGCATTTT.

The chain joins TRBV11-2 to TRBJ2-1, with 11 bases that match TRBD2. Germline CDR1 and CDR2: SGHAT and FQNNGV. The CDR3 is 15 amino acids. Unmatched junction bases numbered 4, after V lost 3 bases and J lost 6 bases. DNA of the CDR3: TGTGCCAGCAGCTTTAGCGGGGGGGCTGCCAATGAGCAGTTCTTC. Residues: CASSFSGGAANEQFF.